The 27 T cell receptor beta chains below all came from one sample that was sequenced in a study. Tregs were sorted as CD4+CD25+CD127-/low cells. Using its own MiXCR run on the 5' RACE reads, TCRdb lists one record per CDR3 protein. The table lists tens of thousands of distinct CDR3 sequences, 20% to 25% of them singletons. The sequenced sample was Tregs sorted from blood. The receptors were sampled from a female donor with breast cancer.

This clonotype was detected many times. The chain links TRBV9 to TRBJ2-4; no reliable D call. This CDR3 region has 14 residues. CDR1 is SGDLS and CDR2 is YYNGEE in the germline V gene. Trimming stripped 4 bases from V and 5 bases from J, with 13 bases between. CDR3 sequence (DNA): TGTGCCAGCAGCCTCGGCCTAGGCGAAAACATTCAGTACTTC. It specifies CASSLGLGENIQYF.

As regards this clonotype: One end of the junction is discordant with germline, which a read error may explain. CDR3 coding DNA: TGCGTCAGCAGCTTGGCCATGAGTGGGACCGGGGAGCTGTTTTTT. Its translation is CVSSLAMSGTGELFF. The chain carries TRBV5-1 and TRBJ2-2; the D is unclear. Germline V gene data show CDR1 as SGHRS and CDR2 as YFSETQ. The CDR3 covers 15 residues.

This clonotype was seen only a few times. The chain joins TRBV7-9 to TRBJ2-4; 10 positions match TRBD2. Germline CDR1 reads SEHNR; CDR2 reads FQNEAQ (reference sequence). Trimming removed 1 base from V and 4 bases from J; junction bases left unmatched: 7. This CDR3 contains 17 residues. The CDR3 region is CASSLGGASGRKNIQYF. CDR3 bases: TGTGCCAGCAGCTTAGGAGGGGCTAGCGGGAGAAAAAACATTCAGTACTTC. Together with reference TRBV7-9 and TRBJ2-4, the CDR3 gives the full variable domain: DTGVSQNPRHKITKRGQNVTFRCDPISEHNRLYWYRQTLGQGPEFLTYFQNEAQLEKSRLLSDRFSAERPKGSFSTLEIQRTEQGDSAMYLCASSLGGASGRKNIQYFGAGTRLSVL.

On this clonotype: A junction boundary mismatches the germline segment, possibly from a read error. V is TRBV5-1 and J is TRBJ2-7; D unresolved. This CDR3 is built from 14 residues. CDR1 is SGHRS and CDR2 is YFSETQ in the germline V gene. CDR3 region: CASSPTQVVSEQYF. CDR3 bases: TGTGCCAGCAGCCCAACGCAGGTTGTCTCCGAGCAGTACTTC.

The genes are TRBV20-1 and TRBJ1-1, with 8 bases matching TRBD1. The CDR3 has 16 amino acids. V lost 2 bases, J lost 5 bases, and 13 bases stayed unmatched. Germline values: CDR1 DFQATT, CDR2 SNEGSKA (reference sequence). The CDR3 bases are TGCAGTGCTAGAATTCCCGGACAGGGTTTATGGACTGAAGCTTTCTTT. As protein: CSARIPGQGLWTEAFF.

The table lists this clonotype with a few counts. The rearrangement links TRBV6-1 to TRBJ2-3; unclear D gene. Trimming left V 3 bases short and J 6 bases short, with 13 bases between. The CDR3 totals 14 residues. In germline, CDR1 is MNHNS, CDR2 SASEGT. This chain's CDR3 is CASSESDLGDTQYF. In DNA, the CDR3 is TGTGCCAGCAGTGAGAGTGACTTGGGGGATACGCAGTATTTT.

This clonotype was seen only a few times. The CDR3: CASREMAQPQHF. Here the CDR3 DNA reads TGTGCCAGCAGGGAAATGGCCCAGCCCCAGCATTTT. The chain joins TRBV6-1 to TRBJ1-5; no clear D gene. The CDR3 contains 12 residues. V was trimmed by 6 bases and J by 7 bases, leaving 10 bases between them. The V gene's germline CDR1 is MNHNS and CDR2 SASEGT.

This clonotype occurred many times. The chain uses TRBV7-3 and TRBJ2-5, with TRBD2 matching over 15 bases. This CDR3 is 16 amino acids long. Germline V gene sequence: CDR1 SGHTA, CDR2 FQGTGA. The V segment lost 10 bases and the J segment 3 bases; nucleotides outside the gene matches: 9. The CDR3 coding sequence is TGTGCCACCGTCGGGACTAGCGGGAGGTCGAAAGAGACCCAGTACTTC. Amino acid sequence: CATVGTSGRSKETQYF.

This clonotype was observed a handful of times. The chain uses TRBV7-6 and TRBJ2-7, with 7 bases identical to TRBD1. The CDR3 spans 20 residues. Unmatched junction bases numbered 23, after V lost 1 base and J lost 5 bases. Germline-derived CDR1 and CDR2 are SGHVS and FNYEAQ. CDR3 sequence: CASSLVVGTVKRAGAHEQYF. CDR3 DNA: TGTGCCAGCAGCTTAGTGGTGGGGACAGTCAAAAGGGCCGGCGCGCACGAGCAGTACTTC.

This clonotype was counted many times. This sequence joins TRBV5-6 and TRBJ2-1, with 10 bases fitting TRBD2. The CDR3 sequence is 16 residues long. J gave up 4 bases and V 4 bases, and 8 bases lay outside the gene matches. Germline V gene sequence: CDR1 SGHDT, CDR2 YYEEEE. The CDR3 region is CASSRPGTSEYNEQFF. CDR3 in DNA: TGTGCCAGCAGCAGACCCGGGACTAGCGAATACAATGAGCAGTTCTTC.

This clonotype was detected a few times. The V gene is TRBV7-2, the J gene TRBJ1-2; 10 positions match TRBD1. Losses at the gene ends were 1 base for V and 6 bases for J; bases not matched to a gene: 5. The germline gives CDR1 SGHTA, CDR2 FQGNSA. CDR3 length: 15 residues. CDR3 bases: TGTGCCAGCAGCTTAGATACAGGGACAGGGGATGGCTACACCTTC. It yields the protein CASSLDTGTGDGYTF.

The genes are TRBV30 and TRBJ2-1; D might be TRBD1 (7 bases). The germline V gene has CDR1 GTSNPN and CDR2 SVGIG (reference sequence). The ends were cut back, 4 bases at V and 6 bases at J, with 13 bases in the middle. This CDR3 region has 13 residues. The DNA for the CDR3 is TGTGCCTGGACGGGCCAGGGGGGCAATGAGCAGTTCTTC. It specifies CAWTGQGGNEQFF.

V is TRBV6-1 and J is TRBJ1-3; 8 bases fit TRBD1. CDR3 length equals 16 residues. The V gene end was trimmed by 7 bases and the J gene end by 0 bases; junction bases not matched to a gene: 8. CDR1 is MNHNS, CDR2 SASEGT, per germline. The DNA for the CDR3 is TGTGCCAGCAAGAGACAGGGGACGAGCTCTGGAAACACCATATATTTT. Its protein is CASKRQGTSSGNTIYF.

This chain connects TRBV4-1 to TRBJ2-3, with unresolved D. Germline CDR1 MGHRA, CDR2 YSYEKL. Between the trimmed V and J ends, which lost 4 bases and 2 bases, there was a span of 10 bases. The CDR3 covers 14 residues. CDR3 DNA sequence: TGCGCCAGCAGCCCCGGGCCACACACAGATACGCAGTATTTT. Its protein product is CASSPGPHTDTQYF.

This clonotype was seen more than once but under ten times. This chain connects TRBV5-1 to TRBJ2-1; 11 bases agree with TRBD2. Germline assignment: CDR1 SGHRS and CDR2 YFSETQ. The CDR3 consists of 13 residues. The J segment lost 8 bases and the V segment lost 6 bases, leaving 4 bases of the junction unmatched. Here the CDR3 reads CASKLAGGDEQFF. The CDR3 DNA is TGCGCCAGCAAGTTAGCGGGAGGGGATGAGCAGTTCTTC. Together with reference TRBV5-1 and TRBJ2-1, the CDR3 gives the full variable domain: KAGVTQTPRYLIKTRGQQVTLSCSPISGHRSVSWYQQTPGQGLQFLFEYFSETQRNKGNFPGRFSGRQFSNSRSEMNVSTLELGDSALYLCASKLAGGDEQFFGPGTRLTVL.

The rearrangement uses TRBV5-1 and TRBJ2-7; the D is unclear. Germline lookup yields CDR1 SGHRS and CDR2 YFSETQ. V was cut by 2 bases and J by 2 bases, with 11 bases left in between. The CDR3 is 14 amino acids. CDR3 bases: TGCGCCAGCAGCTTTGTCGACCGAGCCTACGAGCAGTACTTC. Translation: CASSFVDRAYEQYF.

The rearrangement links TRBV6-1 to TRBJ2-5; D perhaps matches TRBD1 (5 bases). Germline lookup yields CDR1 MNHNS and CDR2 SASEGT. This CDR3 spans 14 amino acids. Trimming took off 0 bases at V and 3 bases at J, with 8 bases between the two ends. The CDR3 protein is CASSEALREETQYF. The CDR3, as DNA: TGTGCCAGCAGTGAAGCGCTCAGGGAAGAGACCCAGTACTTC.

The table lists this clonotype with many counts. The CDR3 is CSAHRDAGGISNEQFF. In nucleotides, the CDR3 is TGCAGTGCCCATCGTGATGCGGGAGGGATCAGCAATGAGCAGTTCTTC. V gene TRBV20-1 combines with J gene TRBJ2-1; 9 bases are a match to TRBD2. After removal of 6 bases from V and 6 bases from J, the junction contained 15 bases not matched to a gene. Germline loops: CDR1 DFQATT, CDR2 SNEGSKA (reference sequence). The CDR3 length is 16 residues.

This clonotype was detected many times. This sequence joins TRBV7-2 and TRBJ2-1; 9 bases agree with TRBD2. Germline lookup yields CDR1 SGHTA and CDR2 FQGNSA. The junction had 7 bases not matched to a gene; V was cut back by 5 bases and J by 2 bases. This CDR3 has 16 amino acids. The CDR3 here is CASSMAASGTYNEQFF. Here the CDR3 DNA reads TGTGCCAGCAGCATGGCCGCTAGCGGGACCTACAATGAGCAGTTCTTC.

The V gene is TRBV4-1, the J gene TRBJ2-1; 7 bases are a match to TRBD1. Germline assignment: CDR1 MGHRA and CDR2 YSYEKL. J lost 6 bases, V lost 0 bases, and 8 bases had no gene match. The CDR3 loop spans 16 amino acids. CDR3 in amino acids: CASSQETGTVSNEQFF. DNA of the CDR3: TGCGCCAGCAGCCAAGAGACAGGGACAGTCTCCAATGAGCAGTTCTTC.

A word on this clonotype: A much larger clone lies a single base off, so this may be a read error. The chain employs TRBV5-5 and TRBJ2-7; possibly TRBD2 for D (6 bases). In germline, CDR1 is SGHKS, CDR2 YYEKEE (reference sequence). CDR3 length equals 13 residues. The CDR3 bases are TGTGCCAACAGCCCCGGGACTTCATACGAGCAGTACTTC. Amino acids: CANSPGTSYEQYF.

By share, this clonotype counts as medium-sized. The rearrangement links TRBV20-1 to TRBJ2-3; D not resolved. The germline V and J ends were trimmed by 3 bases and 3 bases, with 10 bases remaining between them. CDR1 DFQATT and CDR2 SNEGSKA come from the germline V gene (reference sequence). This CDR3 region has 13 residues. The chain's CDR3 is CSASGFTTDTQYF. For the CDR3, the DNA is TGCAGTGCTAGCGGGTTCACGACAGATACGCAGTATTTT.

This clonotype was seen at least ten times. V gene TRBV4-2 combines with J gene TRBJ2-7; TRBD2 matches at 8 bases. Trimming removed 2 bases from V and 2 bases from J; junction bases left unmatched: 5. The CDR3 has 15 amino acids. The V gene's germline CDR1 is LGHNA and CDR2 YNFKEQ. The CDR3 DNA is TGTGCCAGCAGCCAACTACTAGCGGCAACCTACGAGCAGTACTTC. It specifies CASSQLLAATYEQYF.

This clonotype was counted a few times. The chain couples TRBV28 to TRBJ1-2, with a tentative D call TRBD1 (6 bases). The V and J ends lost 3 bases and 2 bases respectively, with 10 bases between them. Per germline, CDR1 MDHEN and CDR2 SYDVKM. CDR3 length: 14 residues. CDR3 protein: CASSLWQGNYGYTF. CDR3 bases: TGTGCCAGCAGTTTGTGGCAGGGGAACTATGGCTACACCTTC.

To note about this clonotype: A much larger clonotype is one base distant, so this may be a read error. The chain couples TRBV7-9 to TRBJ1-5; 8 positions agree with TRBD1. CDR1 is SEHNR and CDR2 is FQNEAQ in the germline V gene (reference sequence). The V gene end was trimmed by 2 bases and the J gene end by 8 bases; junction bases not matched to a gene: 2. This CDR3 has 13 residues. The CDR3 region is CASSLSGGEPQHF. As DNA, the CDR3 is TGTGCCAGCAGCTTATCAGGGGGCGAGCCCCAGCATTTT.

The chain combines TRBV5-1 with TRBJ1-1; D might be TRBD1 (6 bases). In germline, CDR1 is SGHRS, CDR2 YFSETQ. Trimming took 0 bases from V and 3 from J, leaving 9 bases between them. The CDR3 runs to 14 residues. The CDR3 is CASSLDTGYTEAFF. The CDR3 coding sequence is TGCGCCAGCAGCTTGGATACAGGGTACACTGAAGCTTTCTTT.

This rearrangement joins TRBV2 to TRBJ2-7, with D unclear. Looked up from germline, CDR1 is SNHLY and CDR2 is FYNNEI. The CDR3 consists of 13 residues. Trimming stripped 7 bases from V and 5 bases from J, with 15 bases between. The CDR3 here is CASKIQFADEQYF. In nucleotides, the CDR3 is TGTGCCAGCAAGATCCAATTCGCCGACGAGCAGTACTTC.